This T cell receptor beta chain is drawn from a study of blood T cell repertoires in COVID-19. Here immunoSEQ multiplex PCR was the method, and the copy in TCRdb shows in-frame clones only, minus some. Of around 200,000 clones detected, around nine tenths appear once; the ten largest clones hold less than 3%. The CDR3 is 15 residues long. Germline V lookup: CDR1 MNHEY, CDR2 SVGAGI. The J segment lost 3 bases and the V segment lost 5 bases, leaving 7 bases of the junction unmatched. This clone was counted a single time. Specimen: peripheral blood. This chain connects TRBV6-5 to TRBJ1-5; 7 nucleotides agree with TRBD1. The sequence was obtained from a man aged 40-49 years with active or convalescent COVID-19. The CDR3 reads CASSISGQNNQPQHF. CDR3 nucleotides: TGTGCCAGCAGTATCTCGGGACAGAACAATCAGCCCCAGCATTTT.